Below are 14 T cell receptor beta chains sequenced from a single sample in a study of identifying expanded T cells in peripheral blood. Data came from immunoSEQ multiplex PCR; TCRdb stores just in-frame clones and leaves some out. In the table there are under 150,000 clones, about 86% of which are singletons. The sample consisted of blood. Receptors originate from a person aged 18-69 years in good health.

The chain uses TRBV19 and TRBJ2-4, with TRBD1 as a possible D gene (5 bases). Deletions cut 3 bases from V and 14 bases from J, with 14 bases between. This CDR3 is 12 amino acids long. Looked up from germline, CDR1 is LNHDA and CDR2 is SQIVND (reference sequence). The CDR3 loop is CASSISPREKYF. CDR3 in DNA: TGTGCCAGTAGTATCTCCCCCAGGGAAAAGTACTTC.

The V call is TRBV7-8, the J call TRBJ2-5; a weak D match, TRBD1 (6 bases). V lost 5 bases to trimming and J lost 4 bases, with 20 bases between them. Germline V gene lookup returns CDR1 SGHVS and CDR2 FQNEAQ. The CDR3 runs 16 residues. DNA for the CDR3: TGTGCCAGCAGCCCCCCGGTCCGACAGGCCAGAGAGACCCAGTACTTC. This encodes CASSPPVRQARETQYF.

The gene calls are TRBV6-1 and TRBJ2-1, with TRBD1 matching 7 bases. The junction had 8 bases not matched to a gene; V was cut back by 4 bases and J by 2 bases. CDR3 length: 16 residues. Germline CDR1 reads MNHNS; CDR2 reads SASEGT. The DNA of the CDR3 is TGTGCCAGCAGTGTCAACAGGGGAGTAACCTACAATGAGCAGTTCTTC. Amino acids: CASSVNRGVTYNEQFF.

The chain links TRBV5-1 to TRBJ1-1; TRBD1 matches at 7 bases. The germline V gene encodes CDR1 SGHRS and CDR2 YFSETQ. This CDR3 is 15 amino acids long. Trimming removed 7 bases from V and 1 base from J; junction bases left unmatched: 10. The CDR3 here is CASALQGGSNTEAFF. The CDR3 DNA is TGCGCCAGCGCACTGCAGGGGGGTTCGAACACTGAAGCTTTCTTT.

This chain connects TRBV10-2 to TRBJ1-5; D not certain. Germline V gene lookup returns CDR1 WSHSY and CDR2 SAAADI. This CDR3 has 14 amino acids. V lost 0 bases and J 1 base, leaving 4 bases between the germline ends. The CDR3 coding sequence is TGCGCCAGCAGTGAGTCAACAAGCAATCAGCCCCAGCATTTT. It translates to CASSESTSNQPQHF.

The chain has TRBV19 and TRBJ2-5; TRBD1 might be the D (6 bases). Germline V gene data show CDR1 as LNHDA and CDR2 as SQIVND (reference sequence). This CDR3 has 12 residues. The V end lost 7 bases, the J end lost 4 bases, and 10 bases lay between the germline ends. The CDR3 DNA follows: TGTGCCAGTACCGACAGGATAGAGACCCAGTACTTC. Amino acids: CASTDRIETQYF.

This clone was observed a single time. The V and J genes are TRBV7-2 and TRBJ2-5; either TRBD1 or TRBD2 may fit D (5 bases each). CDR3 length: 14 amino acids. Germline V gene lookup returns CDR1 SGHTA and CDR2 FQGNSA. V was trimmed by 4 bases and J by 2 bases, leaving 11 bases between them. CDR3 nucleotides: TGTGCCAGCAGCTCCCGGGACGGACAAGAGACCCAGTACTTC. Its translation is CASSSRDGQETQYF.

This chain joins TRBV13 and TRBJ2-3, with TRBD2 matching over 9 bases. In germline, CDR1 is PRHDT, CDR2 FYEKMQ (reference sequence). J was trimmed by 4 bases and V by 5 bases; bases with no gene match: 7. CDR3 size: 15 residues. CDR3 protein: CASSPGLATPDTQYF. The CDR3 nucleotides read TGTGCCAGCAGCCCAGGACTAGCGACCCCAGATACGCAGTATTTT.

Here the CDR3 reads CASSNRGPASEAFF. CDR3 sequence (DNA): TGTGCCAGCAGCAACAGGGGACCCGCAAGTGAAGCTTTCTTT. The chain employs TRBV6-6 and TRBJ1-1, with 7 bases aligning to TRBD1. Germline CDR1 reads MNHNY; CDR2 reads SVGAGI (reference sequence). The length of the CDR3 is 14 residues. J was trimmed by 7 bases and V by 6 bases; bases with no gene match: 11.

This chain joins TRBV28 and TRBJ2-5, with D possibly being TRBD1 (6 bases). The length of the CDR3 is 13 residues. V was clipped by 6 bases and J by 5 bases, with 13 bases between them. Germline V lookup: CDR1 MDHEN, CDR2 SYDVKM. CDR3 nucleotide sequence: TGTGCCAGCAGCCAGGGGAGTGACGAGACCCAGTACTTC. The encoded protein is CASSQGSDETQYF.

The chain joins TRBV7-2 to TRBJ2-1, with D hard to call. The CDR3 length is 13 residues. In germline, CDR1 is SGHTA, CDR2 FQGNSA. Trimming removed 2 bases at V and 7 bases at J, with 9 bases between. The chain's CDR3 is CASSLLTPNEQFF. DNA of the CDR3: TGTGCCAGCAGCTTATTGACTCCAAATGAGCAGTTCTTC.

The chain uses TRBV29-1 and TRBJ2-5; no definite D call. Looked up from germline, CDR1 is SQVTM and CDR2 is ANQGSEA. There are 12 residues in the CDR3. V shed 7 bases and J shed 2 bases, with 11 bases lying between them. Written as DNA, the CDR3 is TGCAGCGCTGGGGTCAGACAAGAGACCCAGTACTTC. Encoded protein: CSAGVRQETQYF.

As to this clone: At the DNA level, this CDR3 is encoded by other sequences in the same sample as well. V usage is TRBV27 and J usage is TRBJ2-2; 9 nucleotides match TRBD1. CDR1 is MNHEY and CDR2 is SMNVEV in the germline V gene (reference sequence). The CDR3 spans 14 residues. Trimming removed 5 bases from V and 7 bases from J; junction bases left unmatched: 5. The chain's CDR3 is CASSLQGAGGELFF. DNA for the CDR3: TGTGCCAGCAGTCTACAGGGGGCGGGCGGGGAGCTGTTTTTT.

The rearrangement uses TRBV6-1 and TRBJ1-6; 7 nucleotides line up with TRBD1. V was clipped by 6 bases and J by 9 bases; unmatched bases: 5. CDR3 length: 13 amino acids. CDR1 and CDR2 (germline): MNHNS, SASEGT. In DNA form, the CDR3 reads TGTGCCAGCAGGGGACAGTCCGGTTCACCCCTCCACTTT. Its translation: CASRGQSGSPLHF.